The 14 T cell receptor beta chains listed next were all sequenced from one sample in a study of regulatory T cells in long-lasting Graves disease. The TCR beta library used iRepertoire HTBI primers with Arm-PCR amplification of CDR3. In TCRdb, the multiplex PCR reads were re-called with MiXCR into one record per CDR3 protein. The sample carries approximately 500,000 distinct CDR3 sequences, about 22% recorded once. Stated time point: persistent/refractory GD, antithyroid drugs over 5 years with positive TRAb. PBMCs were the source of the RNA used for TCR sequencing. Material: peripheral blood mononuclear cells (PBMCs), obtained when the disease was refractory, from a patient treated with antithyroid drugs. The receptors originated from a female donor with Graves disease.

This clonotype was counted a few times. The chain uses TRBV6-1 and TRBJ2-2; 8 bases fit TRBD1. The V and J ends lost 4 bases and 5 bases, in that order; junction bases with no gene match: 6. The CDR3 has 15 amino acids. Germline assignment: CDR1 MNHNS and CDR2 SASEGT. Here the CDR3 reads CASSAWTGWTGELFF. CDR3 DNA sequence: TGTGCCAGCAGTGCATGGACAGGGTGGACCGGGGAGCTGTTTTTT.

This clonotype was found a few times. V is TRBV4-1 and J is TRBJ1-2; D not resolved. Germline lookup yields CDR1 MGHRA and CDR2 YSYEKL. V lost 0 bases, J lost 4 bases, and 9 bases lay in between. The CDR3 loop spans 14 amino acids. CDR3 DNA: TGCGCCAGCAGCCAAGATGAGTGGTCCTATGGCTACACCTTC. This codes for CASSQDEWSYGYTF.

This clonotype has a handful of counts. The V call is TRBV19, the J call TRBJ1-2; D not certain. CDR3 length: 14 residues. Germline V lookup: CDR1 LNHDA, CDR2 SQIVND (reference sequence). V lost 5 bases and J lost 4, with 14 bases in between. The CDR3: CASSSARNFYGYTF. CDR3 DNA sequence: TGTGCCAGTAGTTCTGCACGGAACTTCTATGGCTACACCTTC.

Regarding this clonotype: A much larger clone sits a single nucleotide away, making a read error possible. The chain links TRBV28 to TRBJ1-2, with D possibly TRBD1 on 5 matching bases. V lost 6 bases, J lost 4 bases, and 15 bases lay in between. This CDR3 spans 14 amino acids. Germline-derived CDR1 and CDR2 are MDHEN and SYDVKM. CDR3 nucleotides: TGTGCCAGCAGGTTCCAGGGTAGGAGCTATGGCTACACCTTC. Translation: CASRFQGRSYGYTF.

In this sample, this clonotype turned up a few times. This CDR3 reads CSATTPGVYGYTF. The CDR3 DNA sequence: TGCAGTGCCACAACCCCCGGGGTCTATGGCTACACCTTC. This chain uses TRBV20-1 with TRBJ1-2; no firm D call. Trimming removed 6 bases at V and 4 bases at J, with 15 bases between. CDR1 is DFQATT and CDR2 is SNEGSKA in the germline V gene (reference sequence). This CDR3 contains 13 residues.

This clonotype occurred a few times. The chain is built from TRBV6-1 and TRBJ2-5; the match to TRBD2 covers 7 bases. Per the germline V gene, CDR1 is MNHNS and CDR2 is SASEGT. Trimming at V came to 6 bases and at J to 5 bases, leaving 15 bases not matched to a gene. The CDR3 has 16 amino acids. The CDR3 is CASRGGTTGVQETQYF. As DNA, the CDR3 is TGTGCCAGCAGGGGGGGGACTACCGGCGTCCAGGAGACCCAGTACTTC.

The chain joins TRBV5-4 to TRBJ2-7; TRBD2 matches at 7 bases. Germline CDR1 SGHNT, CDR2 YYREEE (reference sequence). This CDR3 region has 15 residues. V shed 4 bases, J shed 2 bases, and the junction held 9 bases outside the gene matches. The CDR3 protein is CASSLGDGTTYEQYF. The CDR3 DNA is TGTGCCAGCAGCCTGGGGGATGGGACTACCTACGAGCAGTACTTC.

The chain combines TRBV9 with TRBJ1-5, with D hard to call. The length of the CDR3 is 15 residues. V was pared by 0 bases and J by 1 base, with 8 bases between. Per the germline V gene, CDR1 is SGDLS and CDR2 is YYNGEE. The DNA of the CDR3 is TGTGCCAGCAGCGTAGGCTGGCAGAGCAATCAGCCCCAGCATTTT. Encoded protein: CASSVGWQSNQPQHF.

As for this clonotype: Just one base apart from a much larger clone, this may be a read error. The chain has TRBV6-1 and TRBJ1-1, with D perhaps TRBD1 (5 bases). This CDR3 is built from 13 residues. From germline, CDR1 is MNHNS and CDR2 SASEGT. Here the CDR3 reads CTSSRAGATEAFF. The CDR3 region has the DNA TGTACCAGCAGCAGGGCAGGAGCCACTGAAGCTTTCTTT.

This clonotype was recorded at least ten times. The genes are TRBV28 and TRBJ1-5, with 7 bases aligning to TRBD1. This CDR3 spans 17 amino acids. V shed 3 bases and J 0 bases; nucleotides not matched to a gene: 8. Germline values: CDR1 MDHEN, CDR2 SYDVKM. The CDR3 loop reads CASSLHRDRISNQPQHF. The CDR3 coding sequence is TGTGCCAGCAGTTTGCACCGGGACAGAATTAGCAATCAGCCCCAGCATTTT.

On this clonotype itself: Given a much more abundant clone one base away, this may be a read error. The chain carries TRBV28 and TRBJ2-2; D gene ambiguous. CDR1 MDHEN and CDR2 SYDVKM come from the germline V gene. The CDR3 consists of 16 residues. Here the CDR3 reads CTSSLGLGGSAGELFF. The CDR3 nucleotides are TGTACCAGCAGTTTAGGTTTGGGCGGTTCTGCCGGGGAGCTGTTTTTT.

The chain has TRBV15 and TRBJ1-2; 9 bases are shared with TRBD1. J lost 6 bases, V lost 4 bases, and 6 bases had no gene match. Germline assignment: CDR1 LNHNV and CDR2 YYDKDF (reference sequence). CDR3 length: 14 residues. The CDR3: CATSNRDRVHGYTF. CDR3 sequence (DNA): TGTGCCACCAGCAACCGGGACAGGGTTCATGGCTACACCTTC.

This clonotype was detected many times. The rearrangement links TRBV28 to TRBJ2-2; possibly TRBD1 or TRBD2 for D (5 bases each). The germline gives CDR1 MDHEN, CDR2 SYDVKM. V shed 5 bases and J shed 0 bases, with 13 bases lying between them. This CDR3 is built from 16 residues. The DNA of the CDR3 is TGTGCCAGCAGTGGGGGAAGCGCCCCGAACACCGGGGAGCTGTTTTTT. This codes for CASSGGSAPNTGELFF.

The chain couples TRBV7-9 to TRBJ2-7; D unclear. V gave up 6 bases and J gave up 6 bases, with 12 bases separating them. CDR3 length equals 12 residues. Germline-derived CDR1 and CDR2 are SEHNR and FQNEAQ (reference sequence). This chain's CDR3 is CASSFVLSEQYF. CDR3 DNA: TGTGCCAGCAGTTTCGTTCTGAGCGAGCAGTACTTC.